Described below is a single TCR beta chain sequence and its context. The antigen is not known. In the naive CD8 group, cells lacked CD45RO and were positively selected for CCR7, so terminally differentiated effector memory CD45RA+ cells were left out. Germline CDR1 SGHRS, CDR2 YFSETQ. The CDR3 covers 14 residues. The V gene lost 0 bases and the J gene lost 6 bases, with 10 bases spanning the gap. The sample comes from a study of shared clonotypes between healthy human individuals. Findings and caveats of the study: Sample collection involved blood only; tissue repertoires are likely different. For naive CD4 cells, 4% to 6% of clonotypes were shared across a handful of donors.

Per the original methods: In the immunoSEQ data, sequences were junction-only and lacked quality scores, so filtering differed. Clones were sequenced by immunoSEQ multiplex PCR, and TCRdb holds only the in-frame ones, with some missing. That table gives V, J and clone size, and the DNA gave D and trimming. The repertoire holds under 2,000,000 clones, 85% to 95% seen once, with around 1% in the top ten. The sequence was obtained from a man aged 18 to 30 in good health. The chain recombines TRBV5-1 with TRBJ2-1; D is tentatively TRBD1 or TRBD2 (5 bases each). The sample taken for sequencing was naive CD8+ T cells sorted from blood. CDR3 DNA: TGCGCCAGCAGCTTGGGAGGGACCCCCAATGAGCAGTTCTTC. Protein product: CASSLGGTPNEQFF.